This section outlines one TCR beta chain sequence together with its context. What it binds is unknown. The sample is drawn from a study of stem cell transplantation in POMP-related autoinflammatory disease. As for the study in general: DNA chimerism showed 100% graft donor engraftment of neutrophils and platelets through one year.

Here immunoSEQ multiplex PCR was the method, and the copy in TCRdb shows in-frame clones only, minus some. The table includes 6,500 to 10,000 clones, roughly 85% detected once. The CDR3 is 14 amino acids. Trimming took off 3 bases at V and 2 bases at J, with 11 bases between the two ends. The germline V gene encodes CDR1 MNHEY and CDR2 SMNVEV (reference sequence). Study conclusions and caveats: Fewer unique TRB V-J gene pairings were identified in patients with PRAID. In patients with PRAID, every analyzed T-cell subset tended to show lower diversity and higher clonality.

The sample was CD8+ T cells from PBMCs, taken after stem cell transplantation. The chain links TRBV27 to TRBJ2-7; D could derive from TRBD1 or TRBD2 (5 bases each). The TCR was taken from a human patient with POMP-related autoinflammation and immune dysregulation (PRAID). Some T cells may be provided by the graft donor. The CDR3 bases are TGTGCCAGCAGTTTCGGGGCAGGGACCTACGAGCAGTACTTC. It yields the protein CASSFGAGTYEQYF.